Below, one TCR beta chain is given with its context. The sample comes from a study of blood T cell repertoires in COVID-19. About the research overall: COVID-19 samples, acute and convalescent, were from the United States, Italy and Spain.

This CDR3 comprises 12 residues. Losses at the gene ends were 8 bases for V and 8 bases for J; bases not matched to a gene: 7. Germline lookup yields CDR1 LNHDA and CDR2 SQIVND (reference sequence). Sequencing used immunoSEQ multiplex PCR; TCRdb keeps in-frame clones, though not all of them. Found here are over 95,000 clones, approximately 81% of them singletons; the top ten hold about 1.6%. V usage is TRBV19 and J usage is TRBJ1-1, with 8 positions matching TRBD1. Sequencing was carried out using peripheral blood. This TCR was sampled from a man aged 50 to 60 with acute or convalescent COVID-19. DNA for the CDR3: TGTGCCAGTTTTACTCGACAGGGGGAAGCTTTCTTT. The encoded protein is CASFTRQGEAFF. The variable domain in full, with the rest retrieved from reference TRBV19 and TRBJ1-1, is DGGITQSPKYLFRKEGQNVTLSCEQNLNHDAMYWYRQDPGQGLRLIYYSQIVNDFQKGDIAEGYSVSREKKESFPLTVTSAQKNPTAFYLCASFTRQGEAFFGQGTRLTVV.